This T cell receptor (beta chain) was documented in a study of blood T cell repertoires in COVID-19. The method was immunoSEQ multiplex PCR; TCRdb's version includes in-frame clones alone and lacks a portion of them. The profile covers roughly 100,000 clones, with roughly 80% appearing a single time and 14% taken by the ten largest. Trimming took off 0 bases at V and 2 bases at J, with 11 bases between the two ends. This CDR3 comprises 16 residues. Germline assignment: CDR1 MNHEY and CDR2 SVGAGI. The clonotype originates from a woman in her sixties with acute or convalescent COVID-19. The chain uses TRBV6-5 and TRBJ1-3; perhaps TRBD1 as D (5 bases). Sequences were obtained from peripheral blood. This CDR3 reads CASSYSGGKAGNTIYF. For the CDR3, the DNA is TGTGCCAGCAGTTACTCCGGGGGAAAAGCTGGAAACACCATATATTTT.